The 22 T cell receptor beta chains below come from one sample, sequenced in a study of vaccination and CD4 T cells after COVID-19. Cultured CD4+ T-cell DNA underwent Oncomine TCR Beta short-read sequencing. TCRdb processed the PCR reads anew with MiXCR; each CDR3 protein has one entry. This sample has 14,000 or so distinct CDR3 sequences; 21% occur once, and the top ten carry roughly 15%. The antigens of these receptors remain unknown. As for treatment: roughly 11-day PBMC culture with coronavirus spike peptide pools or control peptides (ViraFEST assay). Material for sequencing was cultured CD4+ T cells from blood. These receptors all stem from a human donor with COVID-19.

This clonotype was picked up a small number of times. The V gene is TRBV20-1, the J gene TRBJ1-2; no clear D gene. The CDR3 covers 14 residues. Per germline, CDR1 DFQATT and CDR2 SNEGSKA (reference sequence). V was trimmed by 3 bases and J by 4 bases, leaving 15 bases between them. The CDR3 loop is CSASTGEAGYGYTF. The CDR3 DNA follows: TGCAGTGCTAGCACGGGAGAGGCGGGCTATGGCTACACCTTC.

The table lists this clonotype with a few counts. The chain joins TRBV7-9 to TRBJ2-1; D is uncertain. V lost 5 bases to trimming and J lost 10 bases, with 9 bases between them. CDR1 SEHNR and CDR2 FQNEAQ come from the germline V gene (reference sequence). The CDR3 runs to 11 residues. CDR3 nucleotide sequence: TGTGCCAGCAGCCCCCATGGCGAGCAGTTCTTC. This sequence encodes CASSPHGEQFF.

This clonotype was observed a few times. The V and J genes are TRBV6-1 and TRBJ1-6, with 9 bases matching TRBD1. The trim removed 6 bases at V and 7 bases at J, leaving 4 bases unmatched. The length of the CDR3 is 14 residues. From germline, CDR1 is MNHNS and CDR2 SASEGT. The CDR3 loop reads CASRTGGINSPLHF. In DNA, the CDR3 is TGTGCCAGCAGGACAGGGGGGATAAATTCACCCCTCCACTTT.

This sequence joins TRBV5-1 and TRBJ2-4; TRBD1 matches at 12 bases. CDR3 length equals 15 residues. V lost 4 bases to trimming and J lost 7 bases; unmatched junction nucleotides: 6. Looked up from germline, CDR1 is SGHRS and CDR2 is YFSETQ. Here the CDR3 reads CASSPGQGASNIQYF. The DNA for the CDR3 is TGCGCCAGCAGCCCGGGACAGGGGGCGTCGAACATTCAGTACTTC.

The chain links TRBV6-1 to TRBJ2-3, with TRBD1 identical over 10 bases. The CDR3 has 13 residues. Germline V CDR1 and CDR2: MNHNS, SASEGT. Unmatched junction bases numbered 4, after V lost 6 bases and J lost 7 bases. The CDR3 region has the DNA TGTGCCAGCAGCGACAGGGGGCAAAATACGCAGTATTTT. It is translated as CASSDRGQNTQYF.

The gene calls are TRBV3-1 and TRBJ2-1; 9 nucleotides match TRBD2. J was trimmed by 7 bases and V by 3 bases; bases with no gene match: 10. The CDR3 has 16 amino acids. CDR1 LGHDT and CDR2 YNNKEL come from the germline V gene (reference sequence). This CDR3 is CASSQLIGGGGNEQFF. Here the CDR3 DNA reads TGTGCCAGCAGCCAGTTAATTGGCGGGGGGGGGAATGAGCAGTTCTTC.

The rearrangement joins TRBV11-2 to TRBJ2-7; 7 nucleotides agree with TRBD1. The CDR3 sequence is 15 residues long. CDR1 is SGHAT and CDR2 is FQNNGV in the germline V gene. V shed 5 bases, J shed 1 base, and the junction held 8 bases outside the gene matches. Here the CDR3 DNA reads TGTGCCAGCAGCCCAACAGGGGCGAAGTCCTACGAGCAGTACTTC. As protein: CASSPTGAKSYEQYF.

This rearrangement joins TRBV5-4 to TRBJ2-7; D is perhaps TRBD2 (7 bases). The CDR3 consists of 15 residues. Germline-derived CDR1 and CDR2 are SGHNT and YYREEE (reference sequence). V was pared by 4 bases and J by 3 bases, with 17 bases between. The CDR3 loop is CASSVRGAGSYEQYF. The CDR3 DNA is TGTGCCAGCAGCGTCCGGGGGGCGGGGAGCTACGAGCAGTACTTC.

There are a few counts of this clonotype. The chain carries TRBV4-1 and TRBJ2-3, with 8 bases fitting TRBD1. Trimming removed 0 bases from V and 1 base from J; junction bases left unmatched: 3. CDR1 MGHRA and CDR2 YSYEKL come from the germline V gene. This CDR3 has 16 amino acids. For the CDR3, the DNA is TGCGCCAGCAGCCAAGATTGGGGACAGGGCACAGATACGCAGTATTTT. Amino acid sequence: CASSQDWGQGTDTQYF.

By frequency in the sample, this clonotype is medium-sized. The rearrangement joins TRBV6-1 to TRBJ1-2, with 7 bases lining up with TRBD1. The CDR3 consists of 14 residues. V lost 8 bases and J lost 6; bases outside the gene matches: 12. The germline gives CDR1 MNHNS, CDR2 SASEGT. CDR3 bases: TGTGCCAGCTCCCCGGGTGGGGACAGAAATGGCTACACCTTC. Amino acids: CASSPGGDRNGYTF.

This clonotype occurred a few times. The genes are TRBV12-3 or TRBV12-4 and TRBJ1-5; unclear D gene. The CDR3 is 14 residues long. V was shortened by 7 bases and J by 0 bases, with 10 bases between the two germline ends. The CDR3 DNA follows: TGTGCCAGCACGACGAGAAATAGCAATCAGCCCCAGCATTTT. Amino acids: CASTTRNSNQPQHF.

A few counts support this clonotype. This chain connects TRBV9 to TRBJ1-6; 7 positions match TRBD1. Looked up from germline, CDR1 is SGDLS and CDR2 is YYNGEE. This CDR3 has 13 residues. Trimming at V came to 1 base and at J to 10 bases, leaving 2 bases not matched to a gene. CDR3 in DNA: TGTGCCAGCAGCGTAACAGGGGACTCACCCCTCCACTTT. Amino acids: CASSVTGDSPLHF.

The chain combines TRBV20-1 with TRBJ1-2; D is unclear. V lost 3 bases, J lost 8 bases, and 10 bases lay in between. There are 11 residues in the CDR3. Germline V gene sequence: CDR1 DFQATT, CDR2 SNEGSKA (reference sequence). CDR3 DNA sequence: TGCAGTGCTAGTCAGAGTTGGGGCTACACCTTC. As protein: CSASQSWGYTF.

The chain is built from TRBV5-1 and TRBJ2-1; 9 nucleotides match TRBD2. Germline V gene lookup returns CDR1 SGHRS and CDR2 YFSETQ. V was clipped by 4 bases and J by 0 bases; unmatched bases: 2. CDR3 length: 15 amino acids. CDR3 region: CASSRAGGSYNEQFF. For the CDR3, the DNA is TGCGCCAGCAGCCGAGCGGGGGGCTCCTACAATGAGCAGTTCTTC.

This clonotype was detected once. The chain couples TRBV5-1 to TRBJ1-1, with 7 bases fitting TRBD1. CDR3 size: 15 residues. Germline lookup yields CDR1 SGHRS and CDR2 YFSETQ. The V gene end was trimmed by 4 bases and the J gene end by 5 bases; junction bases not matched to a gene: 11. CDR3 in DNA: TGCGCCAGCAGCGGGACGAGGGGGCGAGGTACTGAAGCTTTCTTT. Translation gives CASSGTRGRGTEAFF.

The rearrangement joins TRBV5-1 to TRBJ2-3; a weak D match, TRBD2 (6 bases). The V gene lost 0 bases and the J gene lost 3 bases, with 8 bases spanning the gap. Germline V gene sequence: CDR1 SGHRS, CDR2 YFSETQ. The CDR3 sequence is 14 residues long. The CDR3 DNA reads TGCGCCAGCAGCTTGGGGGGGGTAACAGATACGCAGTATTTT. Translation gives CASSLGGVTDTQYF.

The CDR3: CSANRGQETQYF. CDR3 DNA: TGCAGTGCTAATAGGGGGCAAGAGACCCAGTACTTC. This chain connects TRBV20-1 to TRBJ2-5, with D tentatively TRBD1 (6 bases). CDR1 and CDR2 from the germline V gene are DFQATT and SNEGSKA (reference sequence). The CDR3 is 12 residues long. Trimming stripped 4 bases from V and 2 bases from J, with 8 bases between.

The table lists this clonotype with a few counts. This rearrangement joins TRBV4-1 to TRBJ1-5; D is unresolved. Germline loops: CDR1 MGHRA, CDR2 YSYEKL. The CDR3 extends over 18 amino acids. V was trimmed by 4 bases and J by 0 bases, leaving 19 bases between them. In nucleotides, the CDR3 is TGCGCCAGCAGCCGTCAGCTAGGACCGTGGAATAGCAATCAGCCCCAGCATTTT. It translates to CASSRQLGPWNSNQPQHF.

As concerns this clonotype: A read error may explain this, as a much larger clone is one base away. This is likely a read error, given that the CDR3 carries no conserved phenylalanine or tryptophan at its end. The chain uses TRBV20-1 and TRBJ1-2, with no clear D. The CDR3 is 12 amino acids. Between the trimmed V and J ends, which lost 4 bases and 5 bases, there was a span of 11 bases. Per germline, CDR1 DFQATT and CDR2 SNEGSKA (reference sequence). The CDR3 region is CSATANGYGYTL. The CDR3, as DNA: TGCAGTGCTACCGCAAACGGGTATGGCTACACCCTC.

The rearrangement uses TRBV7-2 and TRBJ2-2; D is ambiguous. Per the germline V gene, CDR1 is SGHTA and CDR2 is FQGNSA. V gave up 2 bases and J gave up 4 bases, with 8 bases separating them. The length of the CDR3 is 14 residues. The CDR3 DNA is TGTGCCAGCAGCTTACGGGTGGGCACCGGGGAGCTGTTTTTT. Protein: CASSLRVGTGELFF.

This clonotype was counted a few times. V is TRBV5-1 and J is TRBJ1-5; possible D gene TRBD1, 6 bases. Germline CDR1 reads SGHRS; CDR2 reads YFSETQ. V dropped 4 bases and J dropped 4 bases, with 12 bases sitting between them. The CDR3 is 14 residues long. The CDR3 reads CASSPTGPNQPQHF. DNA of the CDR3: TGCGCCAGCAGCCCGACAGGACCGAATCAGCCCCAGCATTTT.

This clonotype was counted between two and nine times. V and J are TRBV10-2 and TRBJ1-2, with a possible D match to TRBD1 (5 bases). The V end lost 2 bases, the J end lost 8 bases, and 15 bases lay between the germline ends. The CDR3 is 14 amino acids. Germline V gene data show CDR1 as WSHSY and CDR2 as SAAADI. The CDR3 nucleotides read TGCGCCAGCAGTGAGAGTCAGGGAAGCGGAGGCTACACCTTC. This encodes CASSESQGSGGYTF.